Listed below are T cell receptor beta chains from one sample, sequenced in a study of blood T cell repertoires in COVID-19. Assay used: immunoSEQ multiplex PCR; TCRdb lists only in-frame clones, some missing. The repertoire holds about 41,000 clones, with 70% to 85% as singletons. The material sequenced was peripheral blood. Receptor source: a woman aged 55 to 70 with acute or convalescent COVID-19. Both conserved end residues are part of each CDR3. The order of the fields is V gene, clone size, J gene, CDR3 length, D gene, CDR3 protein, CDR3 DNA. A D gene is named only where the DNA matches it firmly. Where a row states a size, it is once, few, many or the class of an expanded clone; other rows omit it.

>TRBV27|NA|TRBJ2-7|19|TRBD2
CASSHHATLAGKLSYEQYF
TGTGCCAGCAGTCACCACGCGACTTTAGCGGGGAAACTCTCCTACGAGCAGTACTTC
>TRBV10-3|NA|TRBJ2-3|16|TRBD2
CAIGSTSGGYTDTQYF
TGTGCCATCGGATCGACTAGCGGGGGGTATACAGATACGCAGTATTTT
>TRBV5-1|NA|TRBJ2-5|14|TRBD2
CASSLGREKETQYF
TGCGCCAGCAGCTTGGGGCGGGAGAAAGAGACCCAGTACTTC
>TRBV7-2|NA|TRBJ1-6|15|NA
CASSNQGLRESPLHF
TGTGCCAGCAGCAACCAGGGGTTACGAGAATCACCCCTCCACTTT
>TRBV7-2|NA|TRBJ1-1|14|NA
CASSLQGGDTEAFF
TGTGCCAGCAGCTTACAGGGAGGGGACACTGAAGCTTTCTTT
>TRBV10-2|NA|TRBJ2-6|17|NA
CASSDGAGISGANVLTF
TGCGCCAGCAGTGACGGGGCGGGGATCTCTGGGGCCAACGTCCTGACTTTC
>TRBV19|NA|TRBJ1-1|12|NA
CASSSGVSEAFF
TGTGCCAGTAGCTCCGGGGTCTCTGAAGCTTTCTTT
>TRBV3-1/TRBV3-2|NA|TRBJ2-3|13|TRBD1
CASSLRGQDTQYF
TGTGCCAGCAGTCTCAGGGGGCAGGATACGCAGTATTTT
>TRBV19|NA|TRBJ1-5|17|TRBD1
CASSLQGTGGSNQPQHF
TGTGCCAGTAGTCTCCAGGGGACAGGGGGCAGCAATCAGCCCCAGCATTTT
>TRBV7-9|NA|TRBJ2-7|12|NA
CASAGGSYEQYF
TGTGCCAGCGCCGGGGGTTCCTACGAGCAGTACTTC
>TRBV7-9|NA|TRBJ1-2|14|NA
CASSSIRVNYGYTF
TGTGCCAGCAGCTCAATCAGGGTTAACTATGGCTACACCTTC
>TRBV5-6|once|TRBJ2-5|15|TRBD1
CASSLASGGPETQYF
TGTGCCAGCAGCTTGGCGTCAGGGGGACCGGAGACCCAGTACTTC
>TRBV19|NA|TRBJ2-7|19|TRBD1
CASSRNRGVTSHISYEQYF
TGTGCCAGTAGCAGAAACAGGGGTGTTACTTCGCATATCTCCTACGAGCAGTACTTC
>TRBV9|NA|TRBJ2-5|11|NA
CASSSQETQYF
TGTGCCAGCAGCTCGCAAGAGACCCAGTACTTC
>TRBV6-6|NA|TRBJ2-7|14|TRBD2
CASSPGTSSYEQYF
TGTGCCAGCAGCCCCGGGACTAGCTCCTACGAGCAGTACTTC
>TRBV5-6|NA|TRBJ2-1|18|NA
CASHSLGGGSFLNNEQFF
TGTGCCAGCCACTCCTTAGGGGGGGGAAGCTTTCTGAACAATGAGCAGTTCTTC
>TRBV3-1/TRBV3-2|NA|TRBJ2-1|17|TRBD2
CASSPMGTSGGYNEQFF
TGTGCCAGCAGCCCAATGGGGACTAGCGGGGGATACAATGAGCAGTTCTTC
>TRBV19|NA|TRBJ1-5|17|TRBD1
CASSLRTGANSNQPQHF
TGTGCCAGTAGTCTCCGAACAGGGGCCAATAGCAATCAGCCCCAGCATTTT
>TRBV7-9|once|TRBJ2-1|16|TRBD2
CASSLQGLAGGNEQFF
TGTGCCAGCAGCCTACAGGGTCTAGCGGGGGGCAATGAGCAGTTCTTC
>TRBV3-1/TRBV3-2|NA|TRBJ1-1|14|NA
CASSQAAAATEAFF
TGTGCCAGCAGCCAAGCGGCCGCGGCCACTGAAGCTTTCTTT
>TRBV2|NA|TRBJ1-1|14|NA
CASSEQVGNTEAFF
TGTGCCAGCAGTGAACAGGTGGGGAACACTGAAGCTTTCTTT
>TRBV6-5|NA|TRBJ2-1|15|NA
CASSLTGSSYNEQFF
TGTGCCAGCAGCCTGACAGGAAGCTCCTACAATGAGCAGTTCTTC
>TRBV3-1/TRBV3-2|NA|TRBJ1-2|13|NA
CASSQNSNYGYTF
TGTGCCAGCAGCCAAAACAGTAACTATGGCTACACCTTC
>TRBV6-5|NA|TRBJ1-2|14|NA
CASARGVEAYGYTF
TGTGCCAGCGCGCGGGGCGTCGAGGCCTATGGCTACACCTTC
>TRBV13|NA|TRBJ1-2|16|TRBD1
CASSQLRDRGRYGYTF
TGTGCCAGCAGCCAACTCCGGGACAGGGGACGATATGGCTACACCTTC
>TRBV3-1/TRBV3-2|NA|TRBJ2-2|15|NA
CASSPPREFGGELFF
TGTGCCAGCAGCCCTCCCAGGGAATTCGGCGGGGAGCTGTTTTTT
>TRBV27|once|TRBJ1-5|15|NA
CASSLEGIRNQPQHF
TGTGCCAGCAGTCTGGAGGGAATAAGGAATCAGCCCCAGCATTTT
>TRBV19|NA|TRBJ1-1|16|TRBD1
CASSQFQGGLNTEAFF
TGTGCCAGTAGTCAGTTCCAGGGGGGTCTGAACACTGAAGCTTTCTTT
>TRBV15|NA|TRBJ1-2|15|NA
CATSRDLSYYDGYTF
TGTGCCACCAGCAGAGATCTCAGCTACTATGACGGCTACACCTTC
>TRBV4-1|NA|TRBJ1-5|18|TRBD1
CASSQRAGPGQQNQPQHF
TGCGCCAGCAGCCAAAGGGCAGGACCGGGACAGCAAAATCAGCCCCAGCATTTT
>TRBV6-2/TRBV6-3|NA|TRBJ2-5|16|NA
CASSSMLVTDQETQYF
TGTGCCAGCAGTTCCATGCTGGTGACAGACCAAGAGACCCAGTACTTC
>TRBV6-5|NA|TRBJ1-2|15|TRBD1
CASGTDRGRGYGYTF
TGTGCCAGCGGTACTGACAGGGGGAGGGGCTATGGCTACACCTTC
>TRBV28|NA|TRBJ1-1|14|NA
CASSERVSGTEAFF
TGTGCCAGCTCAGAAAGGGTTAGCGGCACTGAAGCTTTCTTT
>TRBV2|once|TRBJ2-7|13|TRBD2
CASRPSGGYEQYF
TGTGCCAGCAGACCCAGCGGGGGCTACGAGCAGTACTTC
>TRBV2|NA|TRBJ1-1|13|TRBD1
CATRDRHDTEAFF
TGTGCTACCAGGGACAGACACGACACTGAAGCTTTCTTT
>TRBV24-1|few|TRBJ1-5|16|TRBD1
CATSGRDRPGNQPQHF
TGTGCCACCAGTGGGAGGGACAGGCCTGGGAATCAGCCCCAGCATTTT
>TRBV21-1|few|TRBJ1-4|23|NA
CASSKGECYNATRRCDNNEKLFF
TGTGCCAGCAGCAAAGGTGAATGCTATAACGCAACTAGGCGCTGCGACAACAATGAAAAACTGTTTTTT
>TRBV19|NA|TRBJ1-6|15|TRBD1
CASNEQGANNSPLHF
TGTGCCAGTAACGAACAGGGGGCAAATAATTCACCCCTCCACTTT
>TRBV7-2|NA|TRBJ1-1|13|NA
CASSPYLNTEAFF
TGTGCCAGCAGCCCCTACTTGAACACTGAAGCTTTCTTT
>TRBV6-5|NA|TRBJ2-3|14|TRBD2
CASNSGGGLGTQYF
TGTGCCAGCAATAGCGGGGGGGGCCTCGGGACGCAGTATTTT
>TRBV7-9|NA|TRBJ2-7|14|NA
CASSFTGSWDEQYF
TGTGCCAGCAGCTTTACCGGGTCCTGGGACGAGCAGTACTTC
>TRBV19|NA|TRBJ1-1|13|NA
CASSNGWNTEAFF
TGTGCCAGTAGTAACGGGTGGAACACTGAAGCTTTCTTT
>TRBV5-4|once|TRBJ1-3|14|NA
CASSLDRRGNTIYF
TGTGCCAGCAGCTTAGACAGACGTGGAAACACCATATATTTT
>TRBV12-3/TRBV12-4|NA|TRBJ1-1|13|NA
CASSNTGPTEAFF
TGTGCCAGCAGCAACACAGGGCCCACTGAAGCTTTCTTT
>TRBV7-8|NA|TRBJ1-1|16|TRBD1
CASSFGQGPLNTEAFF
TGTGCCAGCAGCTTTGGACAGGGCCCCCTGAACACTGAAGCTTTCTTT
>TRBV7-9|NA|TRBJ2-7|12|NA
CASSYGSYEQYF
TGTGCCAGCAGCTACGGCTCCTACGAGCAGTACTTC
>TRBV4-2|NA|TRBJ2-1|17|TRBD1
CASSQVRQGASRNEQFF
TGTGCCAGCAGCCAAGTCAGACAGGGGGCGAGTAGGAATGAGCAGTTCTTC